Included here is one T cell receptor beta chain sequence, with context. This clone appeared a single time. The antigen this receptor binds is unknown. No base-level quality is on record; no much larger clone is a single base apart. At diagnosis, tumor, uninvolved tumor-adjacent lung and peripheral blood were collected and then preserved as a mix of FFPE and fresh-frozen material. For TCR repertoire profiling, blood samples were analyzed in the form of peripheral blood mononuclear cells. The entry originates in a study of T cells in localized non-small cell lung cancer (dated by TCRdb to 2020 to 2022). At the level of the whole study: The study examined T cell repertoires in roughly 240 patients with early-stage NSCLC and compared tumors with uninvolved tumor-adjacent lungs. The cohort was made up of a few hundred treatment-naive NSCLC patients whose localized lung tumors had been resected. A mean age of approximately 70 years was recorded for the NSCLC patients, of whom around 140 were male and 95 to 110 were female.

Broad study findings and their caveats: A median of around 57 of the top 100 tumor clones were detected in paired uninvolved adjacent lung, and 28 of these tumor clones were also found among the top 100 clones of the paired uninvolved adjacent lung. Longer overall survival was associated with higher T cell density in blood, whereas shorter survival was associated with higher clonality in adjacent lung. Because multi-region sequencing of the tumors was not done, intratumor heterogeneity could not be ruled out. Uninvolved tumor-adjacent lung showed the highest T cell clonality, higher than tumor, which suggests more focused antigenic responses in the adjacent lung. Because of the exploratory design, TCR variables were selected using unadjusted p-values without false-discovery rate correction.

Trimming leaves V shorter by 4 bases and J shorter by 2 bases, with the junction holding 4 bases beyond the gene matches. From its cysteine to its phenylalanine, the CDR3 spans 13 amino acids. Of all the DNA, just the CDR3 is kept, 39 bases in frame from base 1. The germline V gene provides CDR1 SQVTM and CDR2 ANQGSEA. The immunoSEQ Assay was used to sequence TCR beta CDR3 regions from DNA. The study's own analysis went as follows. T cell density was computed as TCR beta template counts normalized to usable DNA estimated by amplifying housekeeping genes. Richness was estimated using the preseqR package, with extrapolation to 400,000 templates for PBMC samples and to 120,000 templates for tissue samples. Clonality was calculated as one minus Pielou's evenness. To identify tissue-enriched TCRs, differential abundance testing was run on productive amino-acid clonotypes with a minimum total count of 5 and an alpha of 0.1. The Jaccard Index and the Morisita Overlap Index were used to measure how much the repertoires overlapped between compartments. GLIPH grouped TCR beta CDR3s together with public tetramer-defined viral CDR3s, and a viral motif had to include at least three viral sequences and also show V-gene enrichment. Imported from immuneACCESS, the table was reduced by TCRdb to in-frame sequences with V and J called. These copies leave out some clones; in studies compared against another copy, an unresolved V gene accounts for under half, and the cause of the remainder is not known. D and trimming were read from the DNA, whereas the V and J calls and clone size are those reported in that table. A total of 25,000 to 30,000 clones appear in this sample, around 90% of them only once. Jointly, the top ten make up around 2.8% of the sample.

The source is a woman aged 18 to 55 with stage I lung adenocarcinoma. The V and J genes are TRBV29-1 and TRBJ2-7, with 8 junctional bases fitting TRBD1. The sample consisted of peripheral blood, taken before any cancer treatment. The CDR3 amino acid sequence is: CSVGGQAAYEQYF. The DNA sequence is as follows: TGCAGCGTTGGGGGACAGGCTGCCTACGAGCAGTACTTC.